This T cell receptor (beta chain) was sequenced in a study of cytomegalovirus exposure and HLA in healthy donors. Remarks on this clone: Germline is not matched at one junction end, which may reflect a read error.

Germline CDR1 is KGHSH and CDR2 is LQKENI. The CDR3 covers 14 residues. Both 60 Vbeta primers and 13 Jbeta primers went into the PCR. Assay used: immunoSEQ multiplex PCR; TCRdb lists only in-frame clones, some missing. The repertoire table contains over 100,000 clones. Sequenced material: PBMCs. The receptor was derived from a middle-aged man in good health and CMV-seropositive. V is TRBV18 and J is TRBJ1-1; D perhaps matches TRBD1 (5 bases). CDR3 coding DNA: TGTGCCAGCTCACCGCAAGGGGTGAACGCTGAAGCTTTCTTT. Its translation is CASSPQGVNAEAFF.